Each of the 27 T cell receptor beta chains below was sequenced from the same sample in a study of cytotoxic CD8 clonotypes in ibrutinib-treated CLL. TCRdb keeps only in-frame clones here, not all; method: immunoSEQ multiplex PCR. This table holds 270,000 or so clones, less than 85% found once. Specimen: PBMCs, collected at disease progression, from a patient treated with ibrutinib. These receptors were obtained from a human donor with chronic lymphocytic leukemia.

V and J are TRBV5-1 and TRBJ2-7; D is unresolved. Germline CDR1 is SGHRS and CDR2 is YFSETQ. CDR3 size: 14 residues. Trimming stripped 0 bases from V and 3 bases from J, with 10 bases between. The CDR3: CASSLVGSDYEQYF. The CDR3 DNA is TGCGCCAGCAGCTTGGTCGGCAGTGACTACGAGCAGTACTTC.

The chain employs TRBV7-9 and TRBJ2-5; D is perhaps TRBD2 (5 bases). Trimming pared 4 bases from V and 8 bases from J, leaving 14 bases between. The germline V gene has CDR1 SEHNR and CDR2 FQNEAQ (reference sequence). CDR3 length equals 13 residues. The DNA of the CDR3 is TGTGCCAGCAGCTCCGGACTGGGAGAAACCCAGTACTTC. Its protein product is CASSSGLGETQYF.

The gene calls are TRBV19 and TRBJ2-1, with D possibly matching TRBD2 (5 bases). CDR3 length: 16 amino acids. Germline V gene lookup returns CDR1 LNHDA and CDR2 SQIVND (reference sequence). Between the trimmed V and J ends, which lost 3 bases and 2 bases, there was a span of 14 bases. The CDR3 loop reads CASSIERTSTYNEQFF. CDR3 sequence (DNA): TGTGCCAGTAGTATCGAAAGGACTTCTACCTACAATGAGCAGTTCTTC.

The gene calls are TRBV15 and TRBJ2-3; D is unresolved. Between the trimmed V and J ends, which lost 0 bases and 1 base, there was a span of 8 bases. CDR3 size: 15 residues. Germline-derived CDR1 and CDR2 are LNHNV and YYDKDF (reference sequence). The CDR3, as DNA: TGTGCCACCAGCAGAGATGGAGTAGGCACAGATACGCAGTATTTT. Its translation: CATSRDGVGTDTQYF.

A single count supports this clone. This chain connects TRBV5-1 to TRBJ2-7; TRBD2 matches at 11 bases. Germline trimming cut 5 bases from V and 2 bases from J; bases unmatched to any gene: 6. CDR1 is SGHRS and CDR2 is YFSETQ in the germline V gene. The CDR3 spans 15 residues. The CDR3 region is CASSLTSGDTYEQYF. The CDR3 DNA is TGCGCCAGCAGTTTGACTAGCGGGGATACCTACGAGCAGTACTTC.

This clone turned up a few times. The rearrangement joins TRBV18 to TRBJ2-7; no clear D. Germline lookup yields CDR1 KGHSH and CDR2 LQKENI. V lost 2 bases and J 6 bases, leaving 11 bases between the germline ends. The CDR3 consists of 13 residues. The CDR3 region is CASSPLQSSEQYF. The DNA of the CDR3 is TGTGCCAGCTCACCATTACAGTCATCCGAGCAGTACTTC.

The V and J genes are TRBV5-4 and TRBJ1-2, with no clear D. V was trimmed by 3 bases and J by 4 bases, leaving 7 bases between them. Germline-derived CDR1 and CDR2 are SGHNT and YYREEE (reference sequence). This CDR3 spans 12 amino acids. DNA of the CDR3: TGTGCCAGCAGCTCGCCAGTCTATGGCTACACCTTC. It yields the protein CASSSPVYGYTF.

This sequence joins TRBV4-1 and TRBJ2-1, with 7 bases lining up with TRBD1. The CDR3 runs 15 residues. V was clipped by 0 bases and J by 10 bases; unmatched bases: 9. Germline V gene sequence: CDR1 MGHRA, CDR2 YSYEKL. The CDR3 sequence is CASSQEYPTGKEQFF. In nucleotides, the CDR3 is TGCGCCAGCAGCCAAGAATACCCGACAGGGAAGGAGCAGTTCTTC.

The chain carries TRBV7-9 and TRBJ2-5, with a possible D match to TRBD1 (6 bases). CDR3 size: 15 residues. Germline V CDR1 and CDR2: SEHNR, FQNEAQ (reference sequence). Trimming left V 0 bases short and J 5 bases short, with 13 bases between. CDR3 sequence (DNA): TGTGCCAGCAGCTTAGCATCAGGGGCGGAGGAGACCCAGTACTTC. Protein product: CASSLASGAEETQYF. Drawing the rest from reference TRBV7-9 and TRBJ2-5, the complete variable domain is DTGVSQNPRHKITKRGQNVTFRCDPISEHNRLYWYRQTLGQGPEFLTYFQNEAQLEKSRLLSDRFSAERPKGSFSTLEIQRTEQGDSAMYLCASSLASGAEETQYFGPGTRLLVL.

In regard to this clone: Different DNA sequences within this sample yield the same CDR3. The chain recombines TRBV7-9 with TRBJ1-2, with 8 nucleotides matching TRBD1. The CDR3 contains 13 residues. With V trimmed by 5 bases and J by 6 bases, 5 bases remained unmatched. Germline V gene data show CDR1 as SEHNR and CDR2 as FQNEAQ (reference sequence). Written as DNA, the CDR3 is TGTGCCAGCAGCCCCAGGGGGCTGGATGGCTACACCTTC. Its translation is CASSPRGLDGYTF.

V usage is TRBV4-2 and J usage is TRBJ1-5, with D hard to call. Trimming left V 1 base short and J 2 bases short, with 6 bases between. The CDR3 length is 14 residues. Germline CDR1 and CDR2: LGHNA and YNFKEQ. CDR3 protein: CASSQARGNQPQHF. DNA of the CDR3: TGTGCCAGCAGCCAAGCTCGGGGCAATCAGCCCCAGCATTTT.

The V and J genes are TRBV29-1 and TRBJ1-2; tentative D call: TRBD1 (5 bases). The CDR3 is 13 residues long. V was shortened by 7 bases and J by 4 bases, with 16 bases between the two germline ends. Germline values: CDR1 SQVTM, CDR2 ANQGSEA. The DNA of the CDR3 is TGCAGCGCGGGGACCGGGGACGGCTATGGCTACACCTTC. Residues: CSAGTGDGYGYTF.

The rearrangement links TRBV18 to TRBJ2-1; TRBD2 matches 9 bases. Germline V gene data show CDR1 as KGHSH and CDR2 as LQKENI. The trim removed 3 bases at V and 6 bases at J, leaving 3 bases unmatched. The CDR3 has 14 amino acids. CDR3 bases: TGTGCCAGCTCACCGGCTAGCGGGACCAATGAGCAGTTCTTC. Translated, it gives CASSPASGTNEQFF.

The chain is built from TRBV6-1 and TRBJ1-2; D is uncertain. The germline gives CDR1 MNHNS, CDR2 SASEGT. This CDR3 is built from 12 residues. Trimming pared 5 bases from V and 7 bases from J, leaving 11 bases between. In DNA, the CDR3 is TGTGCCAGCAGTTCAAGTGGATTTGGCTACACCTTC. Translation gives CASSSSGFGYTF.

This clone was picked up a small number of times. CDR3 region: CASSLVGRASPLHF. CDR3 DNA: TGTGCCAGCAGCTTAGTCGGCAGGGCTTCACCCCTCCACTTT. The chain employs TRBV7-2 and TRBJ1-6, with D possibly TRBD1 on 5 matching bases. CDR3 size: 14 residues. CDR1 is SGHTA, CDR2 FQGNSA, per germline. The V end lost 1 base, the J end lost 9 bases, and 10 bases lay between the germline ends.

The chain employs TRBV28 and TRBJ2-5; 9 nucleotides match TRBD2. Germline CDR1 reads MDHEN; CDR2 reads SYDVKM. Unmatched junction bases numbered 6, after V lost 2 bases and J lost 2 bases. The length of the CDR3 is 16 residues. The CDR3 reads CASSLGVAGGQETQYF. The CDR3 DNA sequence: TGTGCCAGCAGTTTAGGGGTTGCGGGAGGGCAAGAGACCCAGTACTTC. Together with reference TRBV28 and TRBJ2-5, the CDR3 gives the full variable domain: DVKVTQSSRYLVKRTGEKVFLECVQDMDHENMFWYRQDPGLGLRLIYFSYDVKMKEKGDIPEGYSVSREKKERFSLILESASTNQTSMYLCASSLGVAGGQETQYFGPGTRLLVL.

This rearrangement joins TRBV4-1 to TRBJ1-1; 7 bases agree with TRBD1. Per germline, CDR1 MGHRA and CDR2 YSYEKL. The CDR3 loop spans 14 amino acids. V dropped 1 base and J dropped 7; count of bases not matched to a gene: 6. The CDR3 bases are TGCGCCAGCAGCCAAGTCGAGGGGGCAGTTGAAGCTTTCTTT. This gives the protein CASSQVEGAVEAFF.

This clone was recorded a few times. Additional DNA sequences in this sample encode the identical CDR3. The chain carries TRBV29-1 and TRBJ2-2; D gene ambiguous. Deletions cut 6 bases from V and 1 base from J, with 6 bases between. CDR3 length: 12 amino acids. Per germline, CDR1 SQVTM and CDR2 ANQGSEA. The CDR3 here is CSVARNTGELFF. The CDR3 nucleotides are TGCAGCGTCGCTAGGAACACCGGGGAGCTGTTTTTT.

The gene calls are TRBV19 and TRBJ2-7; 9 bases are shared with TRBD1. Trimming removed 8 bases from V and 4 bases from J; junction bases left unmatched: 15. The length of the CDR3 is 16 residues. Germline lookup yields CDR1 LNHDA and CDR2 SQIVND (reference sequence). The CDR3 here is CASRRQGGTPSYEQYF. DNA of the CDR3: TGTGCCAGTCGGAGACAGGGGGGAACCCCCAGTTACGAGCAGTACTTC.

In this sample, this clone turned up once. The chain employs TRBV4-1 and TRBJ2-3; D possibly corresponds to TRBD2 (6 bases). CDR1 is MGHRA and CDR2 is YSYEKL in the germline V gene. V lost 0 bases and J 3 bases, leaving 25 bases between the germline ends. The CDR3 is 20 amino acids. As DNA, the CDR3 is TGCGCCAGCAGCCAAGATTTAGCCGGGGTTGGGGGGTCTTTGACAGATACGCAGTATTTT. It is translated as CASSQDLAGVGGSLTDTQYF.

This chain connects TRBV11-3 to TRBJ2-7; 8 bases map to TRBD1. The CDR3 loop spans 14 amino acids. Trimming took 6 bases from V and 1 from J; bases not matched to a gene: 5. From germline, CDR1 is SGHNT and CDR2 YENEEA. The CDR3, as DNA: TGTGCCAGCAGTTCAGGGGGCAAATCCTACGAGCAGTACTTC. Its translation: CASSSGGKSYEQYF.

The genes are TRBV7-9 and TRBJ2-2, with a weak D call TRBD2 (6 bases). Deletions cut 5 bases from V and 6 bases from J, with 22 bases between. Germline CDR1 and CDR2: SEHNR and FQNEAQ (reference sequence). The CDR3 loop spans 17 amino acids. This CDR3 is CASSPRLMREGAGELFF. The DNA for the CDR3 is TGTGCCAGCAGCCCAAGACTTATGCGGGAAGGAGCCGGGGAGCTGTTTTTT.

This sequence joins TRBV5-1 and TRBJ2-7; possibly TRBD1 for D (5 bases). Germline loops: CDR1 SGHRS, CDR2 YFSETQ. With 4 bases removed from V and 6 bases from J, the gap between germline ends came to 17 bases. CDR3 length: 14 residues. CDR3 sequence reads: CASSPLAGPGEQYF. CDR3 sequence (DNA): TGCGCCAGCAGCCCTCTCGCAGGGCCCGGCGAGCAGTACTTC.

This chain connects TRBV7-9 to TRBJ2-7; TRBD1 might be the D (6 bases). The CDR3 consists of 12 residues. Trimming cost V 0 bases and J 8 bases, with 8 bases left between them. Germline CDR1 and CDR2: SEHNR and FQNEAQ (reference sequence). Written as DNA, the CDR3 is TGTGCCAGCAGCTTAGCGGGGGACAAGCAGTACTTC. Its translation: CASSLAGDKQYF.

The chain employs TRBV10-2 and TRBJ2-5; 7 bases line up with TRBD1. The germline CDR1 and CDR2 sequences are WSHSY and SAAADI. After removal of 9 bases from V and 5 bases from J, the junction contained 6 bases not matched to a gene. The CDR3 has 12 amino acids. CDR3 sequence (DNA): TGCGCCAGTAGGGACAGCGGTGAGACCCAGTACTTC. Its translation is CASRDSGETQYF.

The rearrangement joins TRBV4-1 to TRBJ2-5; 7 bases are a match to TRBD2. The CDR3 contains 15 residues. Germline V gene lookup returns CDR1 MGHRA and CDR2 YSYEKL. The V and J ends lost 2 bases and 2 bases, in that order; junction bases with no gene match: 5. The CDR3 nucleotides are TGCGCCAGCAGCCAACCACTAGCGAGTCAAGAGACCCAGTACTTC. Translating it yields CASSQPLASQETQYF.

The V call is TRBV14, the J call TRBJ2-5; D remains ambiguous. The V gene's germline CDR1 is SGHDN and CDR2 FVKESK. Trimming cost V 0 bases and J 4 bases, with 24 bases left between them. The length of the CDR3 is 19 residues. CDR3 sequence: CASSQDPKLTRRRLETQYF. The CDR3 DNA is TGTGCCAGCAGCCAAGATCCAAAACTCACGCGGCGGCGCTTAGAGACCCAGTACTTC.